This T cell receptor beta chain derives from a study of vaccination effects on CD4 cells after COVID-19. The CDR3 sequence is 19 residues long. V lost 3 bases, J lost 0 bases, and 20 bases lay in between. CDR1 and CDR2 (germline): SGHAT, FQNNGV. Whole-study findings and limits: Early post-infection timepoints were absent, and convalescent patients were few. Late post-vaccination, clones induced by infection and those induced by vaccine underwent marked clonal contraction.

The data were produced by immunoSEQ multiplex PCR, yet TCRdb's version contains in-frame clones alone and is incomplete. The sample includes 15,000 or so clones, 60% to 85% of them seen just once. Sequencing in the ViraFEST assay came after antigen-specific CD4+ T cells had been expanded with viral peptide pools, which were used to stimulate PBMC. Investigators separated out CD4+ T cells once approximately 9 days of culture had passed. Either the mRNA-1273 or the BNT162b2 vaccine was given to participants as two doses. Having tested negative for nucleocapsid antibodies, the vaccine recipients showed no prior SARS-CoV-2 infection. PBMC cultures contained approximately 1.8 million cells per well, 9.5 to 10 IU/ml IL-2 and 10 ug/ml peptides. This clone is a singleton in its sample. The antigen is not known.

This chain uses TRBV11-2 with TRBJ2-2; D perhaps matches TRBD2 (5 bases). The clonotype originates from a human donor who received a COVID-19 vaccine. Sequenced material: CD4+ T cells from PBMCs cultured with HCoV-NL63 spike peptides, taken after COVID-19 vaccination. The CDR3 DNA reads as TGTGCCAGCAGCTTGTTGTCAGCTGGATTGAGGGCGAACACCGGGGAGCTGTTTTTT. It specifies CASSLLSAGLRANTGELFF. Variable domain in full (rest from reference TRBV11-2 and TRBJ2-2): EAGVAQSPRYKIIEKRQSVAFWCNPISGHATLYWYQQILGQGPKLLIQFQNNGVVDDSQLPKDRFSAERLKGVDSTLKIQPAKLEDSAVYLCASSLLSAGLRANTGELFFGEGSRLTVL.